The TCR beta chain under discussion was sequenced for a study of cytomegalovirus exposure and HLA in healthy donors (dated by TCRdb to the late 2010s). At the level of the whole study: According to an earlier analysis of several hundred of the donors, 150 million to 200 million T cells yielded 90 million to 130 million unique TCR beta sequences and about 300 Gb of sequence data. Roughly 300 gigabases of sequencing data and some 85 million unique TCR sequences were included in an early release covering around 650 HLA-typed donors. The genetic ancestry cluster associated with self-reported Caucasian donors included approximately 85% of the 300 to 450 genotyped donors. The aim of the study was to test whether cataloging public T cell receptors could identify signatures of past pathogen exposure. The T cell repertoires of some 700 subjects were profiled by immunosequencing and related to cytomegalovirus serostatus. Along with the roughly 670-subject first cohort, a separate validation cohort of 120 different subjects was used. To predict cytomegalovirus infection status, the study brought together high-throughput TCR immunosequencing, statistical association of individual TCRs with disease status, and machine learning. A later analysis re-analyzed previously published TCR beta repertoires from 600 to 850 donors and added high-resolution HLA genotyping to study TCR occurrence patterns. Rather than drawing on any new phenotypic data, the later analysis identified candidate immune exposures from TCR beta sequences and the way those sequences occurred across donors. To decide whether each TCR beta V gene segment behaved as functional or pseudogenic, an earlier analysis of some 540 of the donors relied on high-throughput TCR beta sequencing. Donor age, sex, ethnicity and CMV serostatus were compiled together with the repertoire data. A later genetic analysis used genome-wide SNP genotypes for 398 of the 666 donors, treating that subset as a discovery cohort. Every repertoire in the discovery cohort had been generated on one and the same sequencing platform. HLA typing included class I and class II loci at four-digit resolution. Typing coverage differed by locus: A, B, C, DRB1 and DQB1 were typed in roughly 620-640 donors, DQA1 in about 550, DPA1 in roughly 590, and DPB1 in around 440. Several DR-DQ haplotypes were handled as single units for association and clustering because linkage in the cohort was strong. Across 300 to 400 genotyped donors of the cohort, an average of roughly 230,000 unique TCR beta nucleotide sequences per donor were sequenced, and roughly 18% of those sequences were non-productive. Broader findings and caveats from the paper: The 87-base-pair reads could not distinguish some IMGT-functional V segments, including TRBV6-2 and TRBV6-3, so those segments were excluded. In a later analysis, the rate of TCR association differed among HLA loci, with DRB1 alleles having the most associated TCRs and HLA-C alleles having the fewest. In a later analysis, several top co-occurrence clusters were reported to appear linked to parvovirus B19, influenza, CMV and Epstein-Barr virus. Because HLA typing was unavailable for some donors at each locus, only the typed subset was used in association tests. Three of the identified cytomegalovirus-associated TCR beta chains were confirmed in vitro to be specific for cytomegalovirus antigens. A further reported finding was that TCR beta sequences accurately predicted the HLA-A and HLA-B alleles for most subjects in the first cohort. A later analysis found that most CMV-associated TCR beta chains appeared HLA-restricted, with HLA associations seemingly driven largely by CMV exposure. Immune exposure information for the cohort was limited to CMV serostatus. A later genetic analysis associated a missense DCLRE1C variant with V-gene and J-gene trimming of TCR beta chains, and an independent cohort replicated the association. The sequencing pipeline was judged likely to have produced a cluster of highly shared sequence variants as a technical artifact. It was suggested by the authors that the approach could potentially be generalized to other disease states and immunological phenotypes. A total of around 150 TCR beta chains were listed by the study as associated with cytomegalovirus. The classifier was reported to diagnose cytomegalovirus status with high specificity and sensitivity in both the original cohort and the validation cohort. Because counts were too low, about 18 rarely observed V segments, including chromosome 9 orphons, were excluded from the earlier analysis of a few hundred of the donors. Assigning TCR associations to individual alleles was difficult when HLA alleles, especially DR and DQ, strongly co-occurred. A later analysis associated 15,000 or so TCR beta sequences with specific HLA alleles at a false discovery rate of 0.05. The cohort was sequenced for TCR beta chains only, and without alpha or paired-chain data the features that could be detected were limited. A later genetic analysis reported fewer N-insertions in productive TCRs among donors in an Asian-associated ancestry cluster than the approximately 670-donor mean. In an earlier analysis of 500 to 650 of the donors, most TCR beta V segments appeared in productive rearrangements about 90% or about 30% of the time, broadly matching IMGT annotations. Across donors, most TCR sequences were observed very rarely, whereas some public TCRs were present in many individuals. In a later analysis, HLA-associated TCR beta chains showed more clonal expansion and lower generation probabilities than non-associated chains that were equally common. The presence/absence analyses assumed that sequencing depth was roughly uniform across donors, and that assumption may not be true. Linkage disequilibrium might explain the correlated functional status among segregating V segments, but an unknown experimental factor could not be excluded.

From cysteine to phenylalanine, the CDR3 is 15 amino acids long. Of the read, only the CDR3 DNA is kept; its 45 bases are in frame from base 1. CDR1 and CDR2, looked up from the germline V gene, are SGHRS and YFSETQ. After removal of 4 bases from V and 4 bases from J, the junction retains 7 bases not matched to a gene. The cohort comprised around 700 healthy bone marrow donors. All cohort members were sampled while nominally healthy, although unrecorded immune exposures were likely present. The donor tested CMV seronegative and was one of the 352 seronegative cohort members. A peripheral blood sample was collected from each donor, and TCR beta sequencing was performed on peripheral blood mononuclear cells. The Qiagen DNeasy Blood Extraction Kit was used to extract genomic DNA from the blood cell samples. A note on this clone: Its antigen remains unidentified. No much larger clonotype is one base removed from it; base qualities were not supplied.

The library was made by the immunoSEQ multiplex PCR assay. For the multiplex PCR, a mixture combining 60 forward primers for TCR Vbeta segments and 13 reverse primers for TCR Jbeta segments was used. Amplification of the CDR3 region of rearranged TCR beta genes was performed with a multiplex PCR assay on genomic DNA. Amplified TCR beta libraries were sequenced as 87-base-pair reads on the Illumina HiSeq System. As for how the authors treated the data: In a later analysis, some 80 million unique TCR beta chains were counted across the 650 to 750 repertoires, and roughly 11 million of these chains were shared by at least two donors. Raw reads were error-corrected and collapsed into unique sequences with a nearest-neighbor algorithm that merged closely related sequences to remove PCR and sequencing errors. To assign V, D and J gene segments, CDR3 sequences were aligned to IMGT reference sequences. For a sequence to be retained, a match of at least six nucleotides to both a V gene segment and a J gene segment was required. A rearrangement was called productive if the CDR3 had no stop codons and remained in frame with V and J, and every other rearrangement was called non-productive. Following IMGT convention, CDR3 was defined as the stretch from the second conserved V-encoded cysteine to the conserved J-encoded phenylalanine. The earlier analysis of fewer than 750 of the donors excluded sequences that lacked an unambiguous match to a single V gene segment. An earlier analysis of 587 of the donors called V segments functional above 56.7% productive rearrangements and segregating when the between-donor standard deviation exceeded 5%. A statistical classification framework was built for diagnosing cytomegalovirus status from the catalog of TCR beta chain sequences. In a later analysis, V and J genes were assigned by comparing TCR nucleotide sequences against IMGT/GENE-DB human TR gene sequences. The TCRdist pipeline was used in a later analysis to assign CDR3 sequences and most-parsimonious VDJ recombination scenarios. In a later analysis, every TCR beta chain was defined by the combination of its CDR3 amino acid sequence and its V-gene family, and reads without a unique V-gene family were dropped. To address suspected cross-contamination and a sequencing artifact, a later analysis removed 592 highly shared, low-generation-probability nucleotide sequences. For each public chain, a later analysis derived a clonal expansion index from normalized ranks of inferred template counts within each repertoire. A later analysis computed generation probabilities with a VDJ recombination model fitted to out-of-frame rearrangements, and checked the results against IGoR. A later analysis scored TCR-TCR, TCR-HLA and TCR-CMV co-occurrence with hypergeometric tests, applying a repertoire-size bias correction to TCR pairs. In a later analysis, false discovery rates were estimated by permuting HLA or CMV assignments 20 times. In a later analysis, co-occurring TCRs were grouped using DBSCAN, with TCRdist sequence similarity added in when clustering inside HLA-allele-positive subsets. Co-occurrence clustering excluded repertoires with fewer than 30,000 or more than 120,000 public chains, plus five with anomalous nucleotide sharing. This immuneACCESS table, as held by TCRdb, lists in-frame sequences with V and J called but not all clones. Of the missing ones, under half trace to an unresolved V gene in checked studies; the others have no known cause. V and J calls and clone size are given by that table; D and trimming were obtained from the DNA. The sample has some 99,000 clones on record, approximately 79% of them singletons. About 1.7% of the sample goes to the ten largest clones.

The chain joins TRBV5-1 to TRBJ1-4; the junction holds 7 bases that match TRBD1. This TCR derives from a male donor in good health and CMV-seronegative. Sequenced: PBMCs. The CDR3 protein: CASSEIQGSNEKLFF. The nucleotides read TGCGCCAGCAGCGAAATACAGGGGAGTAATGAAAAACTGTTTTTT.